This T cell receptor beta chain was identified in a study of OX40 agonist ivuxolimab in advanced cancers. Across the whole study: Dose-escalation patients suffered from hepatocellular carcinoma, melanoma, renal cell or head and neck cancer. The study, taken as a whole, reports: Which antigen the expanded peripheral T cells recognized is unknown. The study found that CD8+ T cells averaged more expanded clones than CD4+.

Note on this clone: Its antigen is not identified.

The CDR3 runs to 14 residues. Germline V gene sequence: CDR1 SGHDN, CDR2 FVKESK. Germline trimming cut 5 bases from V and 3 bases from J; bases unmatched to any gene: 4. Using immunoSEQ multiplex PCR, the repertoire was profiled, and TCRdb retains in-frame clones only, with some absent. This table has about 18,000 clones, more than 75% appearing once. It was autoimmune disease history or systemic immunosuppression that excluded patients. This TCR was sampled from an adult with an advanced solid tumor such as melanoma, head and neck, liver or kidney cancer. The V call is TRBV14, the J call TRBJ2-1, with 7 bases fitting TRBD1. The source was CD4+ or CD8+ T cells sorted from blood, collected in a trial of the OX40 agonist ivuxolimab. The CDR3 DNA is TGTGCCAGCAGCACGGACAGGTTCTACAATGAGCAGTTCTTC. Protein: CASSTDRFYNEQFF.